These 29 T cell receptor beta chains were sequenced from one sample in a study of identical twins. TCRdb re-derived calls from the 5' RACE reads in MiXCR, one entry per CDR3 protein. The sample includes around 95,000 distinct CDR3 sequences, less than 6.5% of them seen just once. Sequences were obtained from memory T cells sorted from blood. The receptors derive from a woman in her forties or fifties in good health.

About this clonotype: This could be a read error, since a much larger clone is one nucleotide away. This CDR3 is missing its conserved last phenylalanine or tryptophan, likely due to a read error. V gene TRBV7-9 combines with J gene TRBJ2-5; 9 bases are shared with TRBD2. Losses at the gene ends were 5 bases for V and 2 bases for J; bases not matched to a gene: 9. This CDR3 has 16 amino acids. Germline V CDR1 and CDR2: SEHNR, FQNEAQ (reference sequence). CDR3 coding DNA: TGTGCCAGCAGCCCAGGGGTAGCGGGAGCGCAAGAGACCCAGTACTCC. This translates into CASSPGVAGAQETQYS.

This clonotype was seen ten or more times. The CDR3 DNA sequence: TGTGCCAGCAGCCAAGAGGGCGCTAGCGGCGAGCAGTACTTC. Amino acids: CASSQEGASGEQYF. The chain has TRBV4-2 and TRBJ2-7; 7 bases line up with TRBD2. This CDR3 region has 14 residues. CDR1 and CDR2 (germline): LGHNA, YNFKEQ. Trimming cost V 0 bases and J 6 bases; bases outside gene matches: 5.

The CDR3 protein is CASSQGLAGRRANEQFF. The CDR3 coding sequence is TGCGCCAGCAGCCAGGGACTAGCGGGGCGGAGGGCGAATGAGCAGTTCTTC. This chain connects TRBV4-1 to TRBJ2-1; TRBD2 aligns across 13 bases. J lost 7 bases, V lost 3 bases, and 9 bases had no gene match. Germline V gene lookup returns CDR1 MGHRA and CDR2 YSYEKL. The CDR3 extends over 17 amino acids.

This clonotype was found a few times. The chain joins TRBV7-4 to TRBJ2-7; 7 nucleotides agree with TRBD2. Germline values: CDR1 SGHVT, CDR2 SQSDAQ. Germline trimming cut 6 bases from V and 2 bases from J; bases unmatched to any gene: 13. This CDR3 is 16 amino acids long. The DNA of the CDR3 is TGTGCCAGCAGTATACTACCGGGACTACCCCCCTACGAGCAGTACGTC. Translating it yields CASSILPGLPPYEQYV.

This clonotype was detected ten times or more. The chain employs TRBV29-1 and TRBJ2-3; 10 nucleotides match TRBD1. This CDR3 region has 14 residues. Germline V gene lookup returns CDR1 SQVTM and CDR2 ANQGSEA. With V trimmed by 7 bases and J by 4 bases, 8 bases remained unmatched. CDR3 nucleotide sequence: TGCAGCGCCCGACAGGGGGCAATGCCAGATACGCAGTATTTT. As protein: CSARQGAMPDTQYF.

This clonotype was counted ten times or more. V and J are TRBV12-3 or TRBV12-4 and TRBJ1-1, with 7 nucleotides matching TRBD1. The CDR3 length is 16 residues. Germline trimming cut 9 bases from V and 3 bases from J; bases unmatched to any gene: 16. CDR3 sequence (DNA): TGTGCCAGTTACGTCGGCGGACCTCAGGGGGACACTGAAGCTTTCTTT. This translates into CASYVGGPQGDTEAFF.

At least ten counts were recorded for this clonotype. The genes are TRBV7-2 and TRBJ2-1, with a tentative D call TRBD2 (6 bases). The V and J ends lost 1 base and 6 bases respectively, with 13 bases between them. This CDR3 has 15 residues. Germline CDR1 SGHTA, CDR2 FQGNSA. The CDR3 loop is CASSLGLSSGNEQFF. CDR3 DNA sequence: TGTGCCAGCAGCTTAGGGTTGAGTAGCGGCAATGAGCAGTTCTTC. Using reference TRBV7-2 and TRBJ2-1 for the parts outside the CDR3, the full variable domain is GAGVSQSPSNKVTEKGKDVELRCDPISGHTALYWYRQSLGQGLEFLIYFQGNSAPDKSGLPSDRFSAERTGGSVSTLTIQRTQQEDSAVYLCASSLGLSSGNEQFFGPGTRLTVL.

This clonotype was found a few times. The rearrangement uses TRBV5-1 and TRBJ2-5, with D possibly being TRBD1 (5 bases). The germline V and J ends were trimmed by 1 base and 2 bases, with 12 bases remaining between them. The CDR3 consists of 15 residues. Germline V CDR1 and CDR2: SGHRS, YFSETQ. CDR3 bases: TGCGCCAGCAGCTTGACGGCAGGGCAGCAAGAGACCCAGTACTTC. Protein: CASSLTAGQQETQYF.

The sample holds many counts of this clonotype. The chain recombines TRBV3-1 with TRBJ2-1; 8 bases line up with TRBD2. The CDR3 has 16 residues. Germline CDR1 LGHDT, CDR2 YNNKEL (reference sequence). The V and J ends lost 0 bases and 7 bases, in that order; junction bases with no gene match: 8. CDR3 region: CASSQERIAGFNEQFF. The CDR3 DNA reads as TGTGCCAGCAGCCAAGAAAGAATAGCGGGGTTTAATGAGCAGTTCTTC.

Many counts were recorded for this clonotype. This chain connects TRBV7-3 to TRBJ2-1; D possibly corresponds to TRBD2 (5 bases). The V end was cut by 1 base, the J end by 6 bases, with 16 bases between. This CDR3 is built from 16 residues. The germline V gene encodes CDR1 SGHTA and CDR2 FQGTGA. The CDR3 region is CASSLSTGKGGNEQFF. In DNA, the CDR3 is TGTGCCAGCAGCTTAAGTACCGGGAAGGGTGGCAATGAGCAGTTCTTC.

This chain uses TRBV24-1 with TRBJ2-1; TRBD1 is a possible D gene (6 bases). Per germline, CDR1 KGHDR and CDR2 SFDVKD. CDR3 size: 12 residues. The V gene lost 9 bases and the J gene lost 7 bases, with 12 bases spanning the gap. CDR3 region: CATEGETNEQFF. The CDR3 DNA sequence: TGTGCCACCGAGGGGGAAACGAATGAGCAGTTCTTC.

This clonotype was counted many times. The chain couples TRBV5-1 to TRBJ2-7; 7 bases fit TRBD2. The CDR3 totals 14 residues. J lost 3 bases, V lost 4 bases, and 7 bases had no gene match. Germline V CDR1 and CDR2: SGHRS, YFSETQ. CDR3 residues: CASSAGVARYEQYF. In nucleotides, the CDR3 is TGCGCCAGCAGCGCGGGGGTAGCTCGCTACGAGCAGTACTTC.

This clonotype was picked up many times. The CDR3, as DNA: TGCGCCAGCAGCCGAAGGACAGGGGAGCATGAAAAACTGTTTTTT. It encodes CASSRRTGEHEKLFF. This rearrangement joins TRBV5-1 to TRBJ1-4; 9 bases agree with TRBD1. In germline, CDR1 is SGHRS, CDR2 YFSETQ. V lost 4 bases to trimming and J lost 6 bases; unmatched junction nucleotides: 7. The CDR3 totals 15 residues.

The chain uses TRBV29-1 and TRBJ2-1; the match to TRBD2 covers 14 bases. J gave up 8 bases and V 3 bases, and 3 bases lay outside the gene matches. The germline CDR1 and CDR2 sequences are SQVTM and ANQGSEA. This CDR3 spans 14 amino acids. CDR3 nucleotide sequence: TGCAGCGTTGAGGGACTAGCGGGAGTGGATGAGCAGTTCTTC. Residues: CSVEGLAGVDEQFF.

This clonotype was counted at least ten times. The rearrangement joins TRBV5-1 to TRBJ1-1; D is unclear. The CDR3 extends over 14 amino acids. V was trimmed by 3 bases and J by 4 bases, leaving 13 bases between them. The germline gives CDR1 SGHRS, CDR2 YFSETQ. For the CDR3, the DNA is TGCGCCAGCAGCTCAAGTCAAAGGGTCACTGAAGCTTTCTTT. It specifies CASSSSQRVTEAFF. Full variable domain (outside the CDR3, taken from reference TRBV5-1 and TRBJ1-1): KAGVTQTPRYLIKTRGQQVTLSCSPISGHRSVSWYQQTPGQGLQFLFEYFSETQRNKGNFPGRFSGRQFSNSRSEMNVSTLELGDSALYLCASSSSQRVTEAFFGQGTRLTVV.

This clonotype was seen a handful of times. The V and J genes are TRBV7-9 and TRBJ2-3; TRBD2 matches 9 bases. The V and J ends lost 1 base and 4 bases, in that order; junction bases with no gene match: 6. Germline loops: CDR1 SEHNR, CDR2 FQNEAQ (reference sequence). The CDR3 is made up of 16 amino acids. CDR3 coding DNA: TGTGCCAGCAGCTTAGTAGGCGGGAGGGCCGCAGATACGCAGTATTTT. It specifies CASSLVGGRAADTQYF.

This clonotype was seen repeatedly, ten times or more. The chain combines TRBV28 with TRBJ2-2, with 7 bases that match TRBD1. CDR1 is MDHEN and CDR2 is SYDVKM in the germline V gene. V shed 3 bases and J 1 base; nucleotides not matched to a gene: 2. This CDR3 region has 15 residues. CDR3 sequence: CASSLTGQNTGELFF. In nucleotides, the CDR3 is TGTGCCAGCAGTTTGACAGGGCAGAACACCGGGGAGCTGTTTTTT.

This clonotype was counted many times. The chain employs TRBV20-1 and TRBJ2-3; 10 bases match TRBD2. CDR1 and CDR2 from the germline V gene are DFQATT and SNEGSKA (reference sequence). CDR3 size: 18 residues. The ends lost 3 bases at V and 0 bases at J; junction bases unmatched: 12. CDR3 nucleotide sequence: TGCAGTGCTAGCCAACTAGCGGGGACCACCTCTAGCACAGATACGCAGTATTTT. This codes for CSASQLAGTTSSTDTQYF.

J is TRBJ2-3 and V is TRBV30; 7 positions match TRBD1. Trimming cost V 1 base and J 2 bases; bases outside gene matches: 6. The CDR3 spans 15 residues. Germline V gene sequence: CDR1 GTSNPN, CDR2 SVGIG (reference sequence). DNA for the CDR3: TGTGCCTGGAGTGCTAAACAGGGGTTCACAGATACGCAGTATTTT. It codes for CAWSAKQGFTDTQYF.

This clonotype turned up a few times. The chain carries TRBV29-1 and TRBJ2-7; 14 bases map to TRBD2. V shed 6 bases, J shed 6 bases, and the junction held 7 bases outside the gene matches. The CDR3 has 14 residues. Germline V lookup: CDR1 SQVTM, CDR2 ANQGSEA. The CDR3 spells CSVVGLAGATEQYF. The CDR3 DNA sequence: TGCAGCGTCGTGGGACTAGCGGGAGCCACCGAGCAGTACTTC.

This clonotype was detected ten times or more. The chain joins TRBV12-3 or TRBV12-4 to TRBJ1-4; possible D gene TRBD1, 5 bases. The V and J ends lost 7 bases and 0 bases respectively, with 15 bases between them. This CDR3 region has 16 residues. The CDR3 DNA follows: TGTGCCAGCACCTGGGGGGGGAGTGCAACTAATGAAAAACTGTTTTTT. It yields the protein CASTWGGSATNEKLFF.

The chain couples TRBV27 to TRBJ2-7; D remains ambiguous. In germline, CDR1 is MNHEY, CDR2 SMNVEV (reference sequence). The CDR3 covers 15 residues. V was shortened by 3 bases and J by 4 bases, with 16 bases between the two germline ends. Written as DNA, the CDR3 is TGTGCCAGCAGTTTCTCGCTAGGTATGGGTTACGAGCAGTACTTC. It translates to CASSFSLGMGYEQYF.

The chain employs TRBV6-4 and TRBJ2-3, with 10 bases matching TRBD1. Unmatched junction bases numbered 3, after V lost 0 bases and J lost 6 bases. Per the germline V gene, CDR1 is MRHNA and CDR2 is SNTAGT. CDR3 size: 15 residues. In DNA, the CDR3 is TGTGCCAGCAGTGACTCGGGACAGGGGCTCGATACGCAGTATTTT. Protein: CASSDSGQGLDTQYF.

The chain employs TRBV7-8 and TRBJ2-1; perhaps TRBD2 as D (6 bases). This CDR3 region has 12 residues. Germline lookup yields CDR1 SGHVS and CDR2 FQNEAQ. Trimming took 1 base from V and 12 from J, leaving 10 bases between them. CDR3 sequence reads: CASSLDAGLQFF. The CDR3 coding sequence is TGTGCCAGCAGCTTAGACGCGGGATTGCAGTTCTTC.

The chain carries TRBV20-1 and TRBJ2-3; weak D call: TRBD2 (6 bases). Germline CDR1 is DFQATT and CDR2 is SNEGSKA (reference sequence). V lost 3 bases to trimming and J lost 4 bases, with 14 bases between them. This CDR3 is 14 amino acids long. The DNA for the CDR3 is TGCAGTGCTAGTCCCGGGACTGGGGCAGATACGCAGTATTTT. It encodes CSASPGTGADTQYF.

Ten or more counts support this clonotype. The V and J genes are TRBV5-6 and TRBJ2-2, with D tentatively TRBD1 (5 bases). V lost 5 bases to trimming and J lost 4 bases, with 12 bases between them. This CDR3 has 14 amino acids. Germline assignment: CDR1 SGHDT and CDR2 YYEEEE. CDR3 nucleotide sequence: TGTGCCAGCAGACCGCAGGGTTTCACCGGGGAGCTGTTTTTT. It codes for CASRPQGFTGELFF.

Note on this clonotype: A read error may produce the germline difference seen at one junction end. This chain connects TRBV7-2 to TRBJ2-1; weak D call: TRBD2 (5 bases). CDR1 is SGHTA and CDR2 is FQGNSA in the germline V gene. This CDR3 region has 16 residues. CDR3 sequence (DNA): TGTGCCGGCAGCTTAGCTTTAGGGAGCTCCTACAATGAGCAGTTCTTC. It is translated as CAGSLALGSSYNEQFF.

This clonotype was observed a handful of times. The rearrangement links TRBV25-1 to TRBJ2-2; D remains ambiguous. Trimming shortened V by 5 bases and J by 6 bases, and 10 bases separated the two germline ends. Germline V lookup: CDR1 MGHDK, CDR2 SYGVNS. CDR3 length: 13 residues. The CDR3, as DNA: TGTGCCAGCAGTCCCAATGGGCCCGGGGAGCTGTTTTTT. Translated: CASSPNGPGELFF.

This clonotype was detected ten times or more. The chain combines TRBV4-1 with TRBJ2-3; 7 bases map to TRBD2. The V and J ends lost 0 bases and 2 bases, in that order; junction bases with no gene match: 11. This CDR3 is 18 amino acids long. Per germline, CDR1 MGHRA and CDR2 YSYEKL. DNA for the CDR3: TGCGCCAGCAGCCAAGATCAAAGTCGCGGGAGTGCCACAGATACGCAGTATTTT. As protein: CASSQDQSRGSATDTQYF.